This is a list of T cell receptor delta chains from one sample in a study of gamma-delta T cells after stem cell transplantation. TCRdb repeated clone calling on the RT-PCR reads with CATT. The sample consists of around 2,300 delta-chain clones, roughly 5.5% of them appearing once. The specimen was gamma-delta T cells. The receptors stem from a human donor. It is not recorded whose cells these are; they may come from a transplant donor. CDR3s include the opening cysteine and the closing phenylalanine or tryptophan. Fields, in order: CDR3 protein, CDR3 DNA, clone size, V gene, D gene, J gene. A D gene is named only where the DNA matches it firmly. The size field is filled for only some rows; it gives once, few, many or a size class.

CDR3 protein: CACDTLGPLGDNADKLIF
CDR3 DNA: TGTGCCTGTGACACCTTAGGTCCCTTGGGGGATAACGCCGATAAACTCATCTTT
clone size: large
V gene: TRDV2
D gene: TRDD3
J gene: TRDJ1

CDR3 protein: CACDTVGTGGYENRKLIF
CDR3 DNA: TGTGCCTGTGACACCGTTGGTACTGGGGGATACGAAAACCGTAAACTCATCTTT
clone size: -
V gene: TRDV2
D gene: TRDD3
J gene: TRDJ1

CDR3 protein: CACDTAGGIRSSWDTRQMFF
CDR3 DNA: TGTGCCTGTGACACCGCGGGAGGAATACGATCCTCCTGGGACACCCGACAGATGTTTTTC
clone size: medium-sized
V gene: TRDV2
D gene: -
J gene: TRDJ3

CDR3 protein: CACDTLLGERGYTDKLIF
CDR3 DNA: TGTGCCTGTGACACCTTACTGGGGGAAAGAGGGTACACCGATAAACTCATCTTT
clone size: few
V gene: TRDV2
D gene: TRDD3
J gene: TRDJ1

CDR3 protein: CACDTVMYTDKLIF
CDR3 DNA: TGTGCCTGTGACACCGTTATGTACACCGATAAACTCATCTTT
clone size: medium-sized
V gene: TRDV2
D gene: -
J gene: TRDJ1

CDR3 protein: CACDTISKGTDKLIF
CDR3 DNA: TGTGCCTGTGACACGATAAGTAAGGGGACCGATAAACTCATCTTT
clone size: -
V gene: TRDV2
D gene: -
J gene: TRDJ1

CDR3 protein: CACDTLNAPSVGSGLGDTVRTDKLIF
CDR3 DNA: TGTGCCTGTGACACCTTGAACGCGCCTTCGGTGGGATCGGGCCTGGGGGATACGGTGCGGACCGATAAACTCATCTTT
clone size: -
V gene: TRDV2
D gene: TRDD3
J gene: TRDJ1

CDR3 protein: CACDTVGGRSPKLIF
CDR3 DNA: TGTGCCTGTGACACCGTGGGCGGCCGAAGCCCGAAACTCATCTTT
clone size: medium-sized
V gene: TRDV2
D gene: -
J gene: TRDJ1

CDR3 protein: CACDTVGTGVHYTDKLIF
CDR3 DNA: TGTGCCTGTGACACCGTTGGTACTGGGGTGCACTACACCGATAAACTCATCTTT
clone size: -
V gene: TRDV2
D gene: TRDD3
J gene: TRDJ1

CDR3 protein: CACDTLLGRRNSTVVDKLIF
CDR3 DNA: TGTGCCTGTGACACCCTACTGGGCCGCCGAAACAGTACCGTAGTAGATAAACTCATCTTT
clone size: medium-sized
V gene: TRDV2
D gene: -
J gene: TRDJ1

CDR3 protein: CACDTVSRSTDKLIF
CDR3 DNA: TGTGCCTGTGACACCGTATCAAGGTCCACCGATAAACTCATCTTT
clone size: large
V gene: TRDV2
D gene: -
J gene: TRDJ1

CDR3 protein: CACDPVEGGSSLSSWDTRQMFF
CDR3 DNA: TGTGCCTGTGACCCGGTAGAAGGAGGGTCCTCCCTCAGCTCCTGGGACACCCGACAGATGTTTTTC
clone size: few
V gene: TRDV2
D gene: -
J gene: TRDJ3

CDR3 protein: CACDTVSTMMGMESWDTRQMFF
CDR3 DNA: TGTGCCTGTGACACCGTTTCCACCATGATGGGTATGGAATCCTGGGACACCCGACAGATGTTTTTC
clone size: once
V gene: TRDV2
D gene: -
J gene: TRDJ3

CDR3 protein: CACDPLRNLGDVAKPTDKLIF
CDR3 DNA: TGTGCCTGTGACCCGCTCCGAAATCTGGGGGATGTCGCAAAGCCCACCGATAAACTCATCTTT
clone size: -
V gene: TRDV2
D gene: TRDD3
J gene: TRDJ1

CDR3 protein: CALGELVPVLGDTRAGIDKLIF
CDR3 DNA: TGTGCTCTTGGGGAACTAGTACCCGTACTGGGGGATACGCGGGCGGGTATCGATAAACTCATCTTT
clone size: few
V gene: TRDV1
D gene: TRDD3
J gene: TRDJ1

CDR3 protein: CACDTVTGGSPSSWDTRQMFF
CDR3 DNA: TGTGCCTGTGACACCGTGACTGGGGGATCCCCCAGCTCCTGGGACACCCGACAGATGTTTTTC
clone size: medium-sized
V gene: TRDV2
D gene: TRDD3
J gene: TRDJ3

CDR3 protein: CACDRLGDHTDKLIF
CDR3 DNA: TGTGCCTGTGACCGACTGGGGGACCACACCGATAAACTCATCTTT
clone size: few
V gene: TRDV2
D gene: TRDD3
J gene: TRDJ1

CDR3 protein: CACDPIKGRYLTPNNTGTDKLIF
CDR3 DNA: TGTGCCTGTGACCCCATCAAAGGGCGATACCTCACCCCGAATAATACGGGAACCGATAAACTCATCTTT
clone size: -
V gene: TRDV2
D gene: -
J gene: TRDJ1

CDR3 protein: CACDRLGATRSWDTRQMFF
CDR3 DNA: TGTGCCTGTGACAGGCTGGGGGCTACGCGGTCCTGGGACACCCGACAGATGTTTTTC
clone size: -
V gene: TRDV2
D gene: TRDD3
J gene: TRDJ3

CDR3 protein: CACDKMGSSSWDTRQMFF
CDR3 DNA: TGTGCCTGTGACAAGATGGGGTCCAGCTCCTGGGACACCCGACAGATGTTTTTC
clone size: medium-sized
V gene: TRDV2
D gene: -
J gene: TRDJ3

CDR3 protein: CALGELSYLGTGGYELIF
CDR3 DNA: TGTGCTCTTGGGGAACTATCCTATCTGGGTACTGGGGGATACGAACTCATCTTT
clone size: -
V gene: TRDV1
D gene: TRDD3
J gene: TRDJ1

CDR3 protein: CACDTVVAGIKVNLGHTLIF
CDR3 DNA: TGTGCCTGTGACACTGTGGTTGCCGGTATTAAAGTGAACCTGGGCCATACACTCATCTTT
clone size: few
V gene: TRDV2
D gene: -
J gene: TRDJ1

CDR3 protein: CACDNLAGGPTDKLIF
CDR3 DNA: TGTGCCTGTGACAACTTAGCTGGGGGCCCCACCGATAAACTCATCTTT
clone size: medium-sized
V gene: TRDV2
D gene: TRDD3
J gene: TRDJ1

CDR3 protein: CACDTISTGDTGKLIF
CDR3 DNA: TGTGCCTGTGACACGATTAGTACTGGGGATACGGGGAAACTCATCTTT
clone size: -
V gene: TRDV2
D gene: TRDD3
J gene: TRDJ1

CDR3 protein: CACDTGGALSSWDTRQMFF
CDR3 DNA: TGTGCCTGTGACACCGGGGGGGCCTTAAGCTCCTGGGACACCCGACAGATGTTTTTC
clone size: medium-sized
V gene: TRDV2
D gene: -
J gene: TRDJ3

CDR3 protein: CACSPLGATYTDKLIF
CDR3 DNA: TGTGCCTGTTCACCACTGGGGGCTACCTACACCGATAAACTCATCTTT
clone size: few
V gene: TRDV2
D gene: TRDD3
J gene: TRDJ1

CDR3 protein: CACDTVDIPTDKLIF
CDR3 DNA: TGTGCCTGTGACACAGTGGATATTCCCACCGATAAACTCATCTTT
clone size: medium-sized
V gene: TRDV2
D gene: -
J gene: TRDJ1

CDR3 protein: CACDTLAIQGDRRWADKLIF
CDR3 DNA: TGTGCCTGTGACACCCTTGCGATTCAGGGGGATAGACGATGGGCCGATAAACTCATCTTT
clone size: medium-sized
V gene: TRDV2
D gene: TRDD3
J gene: TRDJ1

CDR3 protein: CACDPLLGDLSSCDTRPMFF
CDR3 DNA: TGTGCCTGTGACCCGCTACTGGGGGATCTGAGCTCCTGTGACACCCGACCGATGTTTTTC
clone size: -
V gene: TRDV2
D gene: TRDD3
J gene: TRDJ3

CDR3 protein: CACDSLGELTDKLIF
CDR3 DNA: TGTGCCTGTGACAGTCTGGGGGAACTCACCGATAAACTCATCTTT
clone size: medium-sized
V gene: TRDV2
D gene: TRDD3
J gene: TRDJ1

CDR3 protein: CACDTVGPITDKLIF
CDR3 DNA: TGTGCCTGTGACACCGTTGGACCTATTACCGATAAACTCATCTTT
clone size: medium-sized
V gene: TRDV2
D gene: -
J gene: TRDJ1

CDR3 protein: CACDTVGLGERHYTDKLIF
CDR3 DNA: TGTGCCTGTGACACCGTAGGCCTGGGGGAACGCCACTACACCGATAAACTCATCTTT
clone size: medium-sized
V gene: TRDV2
D gene: TRDD3
J gene: TRDJ1

CDR3 protein: CACDTVTTGGDEGLTAQLFF
CDR3 DNA: TGTGCCTGTGACACCGTAACCACCGGGGGGGATGAGGGTTTGACAGCACAACTCTTCTTT
clone size: medium-sized
V gene: TRDV2
D gene: TRDD3
J gene: TRDJ2

CDR3 protein: CACDSVANTDKLTF
CDR3 DNA: TGTGCCTGTGACAGCGTAGCAAACACCGATAAACTCACCTTT
clone size: few
V gene: TRDV2
D gene: -
J gene: TRDJ1

CDR3 protein: CACDRLGDRDKLIF
CDR3 DNA: TGTGCCTGTGACCGACTGGGGGATAGAGATAAACTCATCTTT
clone size: medium-sized
V gene: TRDV2
D gene: TRDD3
J gene: TRDJ1

CDR3 protein: CACDTITNTDKLIF
CDR3 DNA: TGTGCCTGTGACACCATTACGAACACCGATAAACTCATCTTT
clone size: large
V gene: TRDV2
D gene: -
J gene: TRDJ1

CDR3 protein: CACDILGTHSDKLIF
CDR3 DNA: TGTGCCTGTGACATACTGGGGACACATTCCGATAAACTCATCTTT
clone size: medium-sized
V gene: TRDV2
D gene: TRDD3
J gene: TRDJ1

CDR3 protein: CACDTLRLGDTVYTDKLIF
CDR3 DNA: TGTGCCTGTGACACCCTGCGACTGGGGGATACGGTTTACACCGATAAACTCATCTTT
clone size: medium-sized
V gene: TRDV2
D gene: TRDD3
J gene: TRDJ1

CDR3 protein: CACDPLPTLVIRDEGYTDKLIF
CDR3 DNA: TGTGCCTGTGACCCCCTTCCTACACTGGTGATACGCGATGAGGGGTACACCGATAAACTCATCTTT
clone size: -
V gene: TRDV2
D gene: TRDD2
J gene: TRDJ1

CDR3 protein: CACDTVGGQRTDKLIF
CDR3 DNA: TGTGCCTGTGACACCGTTGGGGGGCAGAGGACCGATAAACTCATCTTT
clone size: medium-sized
V gene: TRDV2
D gene: -
J gene: TRDJ1